This T cell receptor beta chain was recorded in a study of blood T cell repertoires in COVID-19. Study-level information: COVID-19 samples collected from the United States, Italy and Spain covered acute and convalescent phases. From T cells, B-cell-depleted T cells, or PBMCs came the material, which was cDNA or gDNA.

The CDR3 length is 15 residues. Trimming took 0 bases from V and 1 from J; bases not matched to a gene: 3. Germline V gene lookup returns CDR1 SGHRS and CDR2 YFSETQ. In the source study's methods: Amplification of reference gene primers provided the estimated nucleated cell counts. Here immunoSEQ multiplex PCR was the method, and the copy in TCRdb shows in-frame clones only, minus some. V and J calls plus clone size are reproduced from that table; the DNA served to infer D and trimming. The profile shows about 480,000 clones, roughly 91% of them singletons. The rearrangement joins TRBV5-1 to TRBJ1-1; 7 nucleotides match TRBD1. The receptor was derived from a woman aged 25 to 39 with acute or convalescent COVID-19. The sequencing sample was made of peripheral blood. The CDR3 is CASSLGGGENTEAFF. For the CDR3, the DNA is TGCGCCAGCAGCTTGGGAGGGGGCGAGAACACTGAAGCTTTCTTT.